A selection of T cell receptor beta chains follows, all from one sample in a study of cytomegalovirus exposure and HLA in healthy donors. Sequencing used immunoSEQ multiplex PCR; TCRdb keeps in-frame clones, though not all of them. The sample records fewer than 250,000 clones, around 87% being singletons. The specimen sequenced was PBMCs. These receptor sequences come from a woman younger than 30 in good health and CMV-seropositive. CDR3s include the opening cysteine and the closing phenylalanine or tryptophan.

v_call	j_call	cdr3_aa
TRBV4-1	TRBJ2-2	CASSQPWKTGNTGELFF
TRBV11-1	TRBJ2-2	CASRQAIGQEYTGELFF
TRBV30	TRBJ2-7	CAWRDDRGPTYEQYF
TRBV27	TRBJ2-1	CASRTGGNEQFF
TRBV19	TRBJ2-7	CASSWAGGNYEQYF
TRBV7-8	TRBJ2-1	CASSSGLASHNEQFF
TRBV25-1	TRBJ2-5	CASSARESPETQYF
TRBV5-1	TRBJ2-7	CASSSGQGAYEQYF
TRBV6-5	TRBJ2-1	CASTLAGGSYNEQFF
TRBV10-3	TRBJ2-7	CAISGGQGAYEQYF
TRBV5-1	TRBJ1-5	CASSSWDNLDQPQHF
TRBV6-1	TRBJ2-3	CASSEWASGSSDTQYF
TRBV30	TRBJ2-1	CAWSVRGNEQFF
TRBV28	TRBJ2-1	CASTTGTHEQFF
TRBV9	TRBJ1-1	CASSVGGYTEAFF
TRBV27	TRBJ1-1	CASSPQRVVNTEAFF
TRBV9	TRBJ2-7	CASSPRQPTYEQYF
TRBV28	TRBJ1-4	CASKRQGGEKLFF
TRBV9	TRBJ2-2	CASSVTLAGTGELFF
TRBV19	TRBJ1-4	CASSITGTGDEKLFF
TRBV28	TRBJ1-5	CASSFGQIYQPQHF
TRBV5-1	TRBJ2-5	CASSLGGGETQYF
TRBV28	TRBJ1-2	CASRSAGQGLYGYTF
TRBV6-5	TRBJ2-4	CASSYSYDSKNIQYF
TRBV27	TRBJ2-7	CASSFGTGGDEQYF
TRBV5-1	TRBJ2-1	CASSALGGYKEQFF
TRBV27	TRBJ2-7	CATSTGLVSEQYF
TRBV27	TRBJ1-1	CASSLSSGGVSTEAFF
TRBV5-1	TRBJ1-4	CASSLDGDGEKLFF
TRBV27	TRBJ1-1	CASSLNRDAYTEAFF
TRBV30	TRBJ1-2	CAWSVRGSYGYTF
TRBV29-1	TRBJ2-5	CSVRAGTGGETQYF
TRBV5-1	TRBJ1-1	CASSPSGGLNTEAFF
TRBV28	TRBJ1-2	CAARAGGLFEYGYTF
TRBV28	TRBJ2-7	CASSSRVADLYEQYF
TRBV5-1	TRBJ2-7	CASSSRPLAESYEQYF
TRBV7-9	TRBJ2-1	CASREAGGQNEQFF
TRBV15	TRBJ1-1	CATSRADSLNTEAFF
TRBV6-1	TRBJ1-2	CASRTGDGYTF
TRBV28	TRBJ2-7	CASSRLHYEQYF
TRBV11-3	TRBJ1-1	CASSLSRGAEAFF
TRBV6-1	TRBJ2-5	CASSGTGSETQYF
TRBV6-5	TRBJ2-7	CASTSLGLHYEQYF
TRBV2	TRBJ2-5	CATGQETQYF
TRBV28	TRBJ2-1	CASFSSGHGWIGQFF
TRBV11-2	TRBJ2-1	CASSLVTWYGSGEQFF
TRBV9	TRBJ2-2	CASSASGTGELFF
TRBV28	TRBJ2-7	CASSPRAGLQYF
TRBV7-6	TRBJ2-7	CASSLYGGTDLSYEQYF
TRBV5-1	TRBJ2-7	CASSARTAREQYF
TRBV28	TRBJ1-5	CASSLTGYSNQPQHF
TRBV2	TRBJ2-2	CASRRLAGEVTGELFF
TRBV10-3	TRBJ2-2	CAITPTGGDTGELFF
TRBV27	TRBJ2-7	CASRLRAGGSYEQYF
TRBV2	TRBJ2-1	CASTREGRGNEQFF
TRBV28	TRBJ1-4	CASSFRDRVNEKLFF
TRBV19	TRBJ1-2	CASSIDSNRDYGYTF